This TCR beta chain was retrieved from a study of blood T cell repertoires in COVID-19. Clones were sequenced by immunoSEQ multiplex PCR, and TCRdb holds only the in-frame ones, with some missing. The data show over 250,000 clones, roughly 90% seen once. V gave up 4 bases and J gave up 2 bases; unmatched junction bases: 0. CDR3 length: 14 residues. CDR1 and CDR2 from the germline V gene are MNHEY and SMNVEV (reference sequence). The material sequenced was PBMCs or T cells enriched from blood (not recorded which). The sequence derives from a woman aged 25 to 39 who had recovered from COVID-19. The gene calls are TRBV27 and TRBJ2-2; 8 bases map to TRBD1. The CDR3 nucleotides are TGTGCCAGCAGTTCAGGGGGCAACACCGGGGAGCTGTTTTTT. It translates to CASSSGGNTGELFF.